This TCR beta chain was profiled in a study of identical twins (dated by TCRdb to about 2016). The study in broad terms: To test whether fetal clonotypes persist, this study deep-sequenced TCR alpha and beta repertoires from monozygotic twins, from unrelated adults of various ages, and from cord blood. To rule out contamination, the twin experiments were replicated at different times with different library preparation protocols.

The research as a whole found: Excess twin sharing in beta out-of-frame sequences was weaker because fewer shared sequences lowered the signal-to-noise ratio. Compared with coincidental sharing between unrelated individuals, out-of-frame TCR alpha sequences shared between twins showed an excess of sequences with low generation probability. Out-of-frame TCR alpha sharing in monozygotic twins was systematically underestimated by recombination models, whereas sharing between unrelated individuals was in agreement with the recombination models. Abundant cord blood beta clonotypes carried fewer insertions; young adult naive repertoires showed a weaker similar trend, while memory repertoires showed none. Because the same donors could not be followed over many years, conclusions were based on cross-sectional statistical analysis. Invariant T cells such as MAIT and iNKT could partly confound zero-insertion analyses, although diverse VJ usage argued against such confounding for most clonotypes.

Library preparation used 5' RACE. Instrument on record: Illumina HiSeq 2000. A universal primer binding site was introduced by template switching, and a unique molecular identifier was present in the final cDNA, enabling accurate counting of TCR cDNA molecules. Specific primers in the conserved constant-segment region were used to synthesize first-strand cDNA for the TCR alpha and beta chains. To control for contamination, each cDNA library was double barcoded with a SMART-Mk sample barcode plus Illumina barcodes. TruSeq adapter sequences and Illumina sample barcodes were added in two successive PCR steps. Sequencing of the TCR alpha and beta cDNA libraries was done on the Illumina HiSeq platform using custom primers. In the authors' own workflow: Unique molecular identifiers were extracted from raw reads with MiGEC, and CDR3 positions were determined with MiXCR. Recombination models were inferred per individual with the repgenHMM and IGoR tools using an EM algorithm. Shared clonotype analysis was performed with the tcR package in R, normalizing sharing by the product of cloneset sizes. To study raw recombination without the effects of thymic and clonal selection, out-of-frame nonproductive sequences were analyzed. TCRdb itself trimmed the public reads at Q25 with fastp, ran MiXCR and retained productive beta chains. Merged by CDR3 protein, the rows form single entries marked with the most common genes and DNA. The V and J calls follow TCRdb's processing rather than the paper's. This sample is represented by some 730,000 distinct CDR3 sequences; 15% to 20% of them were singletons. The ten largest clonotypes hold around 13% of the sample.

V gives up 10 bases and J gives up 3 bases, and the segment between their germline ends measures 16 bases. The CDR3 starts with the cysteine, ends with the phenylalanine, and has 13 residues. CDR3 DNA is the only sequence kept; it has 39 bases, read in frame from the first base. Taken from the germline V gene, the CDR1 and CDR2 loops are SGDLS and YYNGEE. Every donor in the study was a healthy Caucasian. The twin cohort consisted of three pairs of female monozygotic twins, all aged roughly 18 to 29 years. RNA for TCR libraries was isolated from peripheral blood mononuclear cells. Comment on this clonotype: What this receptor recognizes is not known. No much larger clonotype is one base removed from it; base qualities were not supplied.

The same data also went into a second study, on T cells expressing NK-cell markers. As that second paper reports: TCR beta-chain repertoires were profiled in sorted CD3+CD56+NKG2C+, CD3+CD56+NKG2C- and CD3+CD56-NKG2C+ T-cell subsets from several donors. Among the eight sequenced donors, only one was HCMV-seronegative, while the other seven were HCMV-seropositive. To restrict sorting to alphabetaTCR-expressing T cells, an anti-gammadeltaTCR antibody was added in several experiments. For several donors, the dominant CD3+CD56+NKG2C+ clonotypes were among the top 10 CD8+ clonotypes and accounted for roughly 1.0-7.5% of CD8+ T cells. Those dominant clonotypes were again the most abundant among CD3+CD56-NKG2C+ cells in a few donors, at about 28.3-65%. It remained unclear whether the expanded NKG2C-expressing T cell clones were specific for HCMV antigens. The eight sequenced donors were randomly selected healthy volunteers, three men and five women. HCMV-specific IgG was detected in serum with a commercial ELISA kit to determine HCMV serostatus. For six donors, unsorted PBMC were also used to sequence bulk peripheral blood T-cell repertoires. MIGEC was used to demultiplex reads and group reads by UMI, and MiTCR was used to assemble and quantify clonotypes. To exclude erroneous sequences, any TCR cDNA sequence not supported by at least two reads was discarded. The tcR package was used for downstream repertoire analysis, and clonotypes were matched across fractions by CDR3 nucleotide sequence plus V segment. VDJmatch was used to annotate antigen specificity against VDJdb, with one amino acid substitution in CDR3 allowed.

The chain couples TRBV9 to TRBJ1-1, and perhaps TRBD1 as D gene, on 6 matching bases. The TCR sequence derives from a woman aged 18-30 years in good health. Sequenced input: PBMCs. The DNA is TGTGCCGCCTCACGGGGGCACGACACTGAAGCTTTCTTT. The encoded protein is CAASRGHDTEAFF. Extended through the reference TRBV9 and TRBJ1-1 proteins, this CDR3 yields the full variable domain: DSGVTQTPKHLITATGQRVTLRCSPRSGDLSVYWYQQSLDQGLQFLIQYYNGEERAKGNILERFSAQQFPDLHSELNLSSLELGDSALYFCAASRGHDTEAFFGQGTRLTVV.